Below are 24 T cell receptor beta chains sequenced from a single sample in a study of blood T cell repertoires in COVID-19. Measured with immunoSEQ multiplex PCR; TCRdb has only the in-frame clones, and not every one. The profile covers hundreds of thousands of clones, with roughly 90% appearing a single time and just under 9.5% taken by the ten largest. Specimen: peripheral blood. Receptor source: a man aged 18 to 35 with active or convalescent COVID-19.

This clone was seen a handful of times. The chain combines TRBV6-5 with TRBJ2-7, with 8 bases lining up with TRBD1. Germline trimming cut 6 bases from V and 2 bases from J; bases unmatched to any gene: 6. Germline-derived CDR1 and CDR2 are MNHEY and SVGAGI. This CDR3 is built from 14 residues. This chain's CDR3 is CASRYGTGTYEQYF. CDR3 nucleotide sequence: TGTGCCAGCAGATATGGGACAGGAACCTACGAGCAGTACTTC.

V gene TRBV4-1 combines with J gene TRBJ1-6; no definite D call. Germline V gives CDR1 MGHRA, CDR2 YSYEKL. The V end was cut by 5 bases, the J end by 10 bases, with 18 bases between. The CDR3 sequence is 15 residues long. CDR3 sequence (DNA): TGCGCCAGCAGCGGGCGAAACGGAGGAGGATCACCCCTCCACTTT. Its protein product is CASSGRNGGGSPLHF.

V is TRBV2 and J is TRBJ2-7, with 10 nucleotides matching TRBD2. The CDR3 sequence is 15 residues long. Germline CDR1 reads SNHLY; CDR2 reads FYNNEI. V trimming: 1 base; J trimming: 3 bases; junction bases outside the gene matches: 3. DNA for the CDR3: TGTGCCAGCAGTGAAGGGACTAGCGGCCTCTACGAGCAGTACTTC. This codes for CASSEGTSGLYEQYF.

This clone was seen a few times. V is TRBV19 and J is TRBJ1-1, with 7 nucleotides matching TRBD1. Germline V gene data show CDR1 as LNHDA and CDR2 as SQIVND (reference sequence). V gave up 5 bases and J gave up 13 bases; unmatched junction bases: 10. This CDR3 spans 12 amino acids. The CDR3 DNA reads TGTGCCAGTAGTGTATCAAGGGACAGCTTTTTCTTT. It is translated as CASSVSRDSFFF.

CDR3 in amino acids: CASSQELGETQYF. As DNA, the CDR3 is TGTGCCAGCAGCCAAGAACTCGGGGAGACCCAGTACTTC. This chain connects TRBV3-1 (or the pseudogene TRBV3-2) to TRBJ2-5; D ambiguous. The V gene lost 0 bases and the J gene lost 5 bases, with 7 bases spanning the gap. This CDR3 spans 13 amino acids. Germline V CDR1 and CDR2: LGHDT, YNNKEL (reference sequence).

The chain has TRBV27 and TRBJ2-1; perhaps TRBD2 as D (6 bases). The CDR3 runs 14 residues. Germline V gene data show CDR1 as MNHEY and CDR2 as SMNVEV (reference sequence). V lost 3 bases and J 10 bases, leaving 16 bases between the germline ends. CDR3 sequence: CASSFGLREWEQFF. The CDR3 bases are TGTGCCAGCAGTTTTGGACTTCGGGAGTGGGAGCAGTTCTTC.

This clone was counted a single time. CDR3 nucleotide sequence: TGTGCCATCAGTGAGTCGGCCAGGTCGGGAAACACCATATATTTT. As protein: CAISESARSGNTIYF. The chain links TRBV10-3 to TRBJ1-3; D is uncertain. Deletions cut 0 bases from V and 4 bases from J, with 10 bases between. Germline assignment: CDR1 ENHRY and CDR2 SYGVKD. This CDR3 has 15 residues.

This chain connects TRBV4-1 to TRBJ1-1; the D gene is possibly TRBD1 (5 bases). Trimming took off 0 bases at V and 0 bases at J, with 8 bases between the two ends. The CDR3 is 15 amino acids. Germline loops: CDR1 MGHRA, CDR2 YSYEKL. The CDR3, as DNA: TGCGCCAGCAGCCAAGAAGCGGGGGTGAACACTGAAGCTTTCTTT. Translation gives CASSQEAGVNTEAFF.

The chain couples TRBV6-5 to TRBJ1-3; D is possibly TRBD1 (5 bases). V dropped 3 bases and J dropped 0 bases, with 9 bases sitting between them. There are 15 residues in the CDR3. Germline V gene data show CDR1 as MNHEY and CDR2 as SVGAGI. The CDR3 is CASSYAGGSGNTIYF. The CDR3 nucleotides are TGTGCCAGCAGTTATGCCGGGGGCTCTGGAAACACCATATATTTT.

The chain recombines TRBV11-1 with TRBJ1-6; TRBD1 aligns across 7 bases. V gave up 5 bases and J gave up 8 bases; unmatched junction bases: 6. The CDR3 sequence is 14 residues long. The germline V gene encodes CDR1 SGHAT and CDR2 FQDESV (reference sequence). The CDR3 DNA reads TGTGCCAGCAGCCCGACAGGGAATCATTCACCCCTCCACTTT. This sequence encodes CASSPTGNHSPLHF.

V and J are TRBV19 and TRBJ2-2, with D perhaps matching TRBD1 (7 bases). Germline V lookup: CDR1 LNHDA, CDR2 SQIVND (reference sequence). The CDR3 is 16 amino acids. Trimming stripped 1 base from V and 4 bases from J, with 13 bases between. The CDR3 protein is CASSIGRGLGTGELFF. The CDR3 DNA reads TGTGCCAGTAGTATAGGGAGGGGGCTGGGCACCGGGGAGCTGTTTTTT.

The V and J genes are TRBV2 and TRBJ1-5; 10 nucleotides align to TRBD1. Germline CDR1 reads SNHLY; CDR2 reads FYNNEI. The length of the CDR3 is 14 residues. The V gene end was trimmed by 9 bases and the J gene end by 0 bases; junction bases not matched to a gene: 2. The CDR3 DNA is TGTGCCAGTGACAGGGGGCTTAGCAATCAGCCCCAGCATTTT. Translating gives CASDRGLSNQPQHF.

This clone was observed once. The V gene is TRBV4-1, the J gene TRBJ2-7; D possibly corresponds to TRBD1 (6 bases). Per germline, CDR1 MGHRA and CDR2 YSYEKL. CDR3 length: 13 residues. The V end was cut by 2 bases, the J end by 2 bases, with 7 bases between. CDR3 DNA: TGCGCCAGCAGCCAAAACAGGGCCTACGAGCAGTACTTC. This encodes CASSQNRAYEQYF.

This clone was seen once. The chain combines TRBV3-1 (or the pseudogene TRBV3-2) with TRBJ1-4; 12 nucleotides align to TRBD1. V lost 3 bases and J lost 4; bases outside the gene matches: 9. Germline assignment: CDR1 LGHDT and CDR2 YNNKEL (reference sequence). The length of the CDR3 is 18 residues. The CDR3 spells CASSQDHGTGGFNEKLFF. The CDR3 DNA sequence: TGTGCCAGCAGCCAGGACCACGGGACAGGGGGCTTTAATGAAAAACTGTTTTTT.

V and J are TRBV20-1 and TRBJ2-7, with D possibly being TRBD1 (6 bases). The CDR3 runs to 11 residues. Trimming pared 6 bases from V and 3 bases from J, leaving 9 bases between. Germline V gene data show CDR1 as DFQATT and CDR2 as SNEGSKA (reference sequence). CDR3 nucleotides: TGCAGTGCCACACAGGGCTACGAGCAGTACTTC. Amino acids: CSATQGYEQYF.

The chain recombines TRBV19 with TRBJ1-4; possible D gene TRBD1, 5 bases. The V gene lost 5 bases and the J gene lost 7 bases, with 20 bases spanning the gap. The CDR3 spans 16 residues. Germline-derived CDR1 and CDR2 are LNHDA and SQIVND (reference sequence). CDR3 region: CASSLTRLGGFEKLFF. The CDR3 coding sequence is TGTGCCAGTAGTCTGACCCGACTGGGGGGATTTGAAAAACTGTTTTTT.

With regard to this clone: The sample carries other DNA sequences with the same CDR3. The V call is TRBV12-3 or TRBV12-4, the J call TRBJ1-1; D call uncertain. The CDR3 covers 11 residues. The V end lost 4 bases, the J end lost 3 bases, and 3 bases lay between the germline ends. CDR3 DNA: TGTGCCAGCAGTTCGTACACTGAAGCTTTCTTT. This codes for CASSSYTEAFF.

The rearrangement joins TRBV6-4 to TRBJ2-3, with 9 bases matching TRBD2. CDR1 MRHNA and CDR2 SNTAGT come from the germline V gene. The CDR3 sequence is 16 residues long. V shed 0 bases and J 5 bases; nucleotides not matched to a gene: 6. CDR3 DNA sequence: TGTGCCAGCAGTGACTCGGGCGGGGGGGCCCTAGATACGCAGTATTTT. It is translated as CASSDSGGGALDTQYF.

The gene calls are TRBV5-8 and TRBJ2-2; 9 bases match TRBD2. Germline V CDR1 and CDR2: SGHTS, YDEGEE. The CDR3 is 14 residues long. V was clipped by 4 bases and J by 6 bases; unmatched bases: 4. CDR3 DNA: TGTGCCAGCAGCGCCGGGACTAGCTCCGGGGAGCTGTTTTTT. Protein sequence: CASSAGTSSGELFF.

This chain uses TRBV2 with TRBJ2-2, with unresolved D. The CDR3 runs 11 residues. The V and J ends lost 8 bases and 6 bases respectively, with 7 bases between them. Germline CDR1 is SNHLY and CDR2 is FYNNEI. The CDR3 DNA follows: TGTGCCAGCTTCTCGGCCGGGGAGCTGTTTTTT. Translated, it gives CASFSAGELFF.

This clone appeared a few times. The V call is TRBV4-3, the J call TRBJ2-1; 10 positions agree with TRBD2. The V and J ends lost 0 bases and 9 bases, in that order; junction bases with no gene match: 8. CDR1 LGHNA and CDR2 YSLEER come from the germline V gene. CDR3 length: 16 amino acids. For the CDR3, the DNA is TGCGCCAGCAGCCAAGATCTAGCGGGGGAGCTCGGTGAGCAGTTCTTC. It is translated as CASSQDLAGELGEQFF.

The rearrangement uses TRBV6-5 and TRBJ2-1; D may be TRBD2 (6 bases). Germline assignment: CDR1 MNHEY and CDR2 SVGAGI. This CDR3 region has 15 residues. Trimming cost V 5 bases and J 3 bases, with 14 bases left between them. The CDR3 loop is CASSPRVADYNEQFF. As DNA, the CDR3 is TGTGCCAGCAGTCCCCGGGTAGCGGACTACAATGAGCAGTTCTTC.

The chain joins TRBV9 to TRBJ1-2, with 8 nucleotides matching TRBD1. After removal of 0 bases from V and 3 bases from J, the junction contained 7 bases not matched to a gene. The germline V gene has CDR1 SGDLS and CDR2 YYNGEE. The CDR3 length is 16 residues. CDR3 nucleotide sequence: TGTGCCAGCAGCGTAGGGGACAGGAGCACCTACTATGGCTACACCTTC. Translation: CASSVGDRSTYYGYTF.

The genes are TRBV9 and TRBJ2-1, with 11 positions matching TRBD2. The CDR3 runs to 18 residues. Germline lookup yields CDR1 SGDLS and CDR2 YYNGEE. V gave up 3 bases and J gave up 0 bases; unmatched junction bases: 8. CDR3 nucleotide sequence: TGTGCCAGCAGCGGTATGACTAGCGGGGTGAGCTCCTACAATGAGCAGTTCTTC. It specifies CASSGMTSGVSSYNEQFF.